This passage covers 26 T cell receptor beta chains from one sample sequenced in a study of cytomegalovirus exposure and HLA in healthy donors. The assay was immunoSEQ multiplex PCR, and TCRdb's table has in-frame clones only and misses some. The table shows 250,000 to 300,000 clones, with 90% occurring only once. Sequences were obtained from PBMCs. These receptor sequences come from a woman aged 18-30 years in good health and CMV-seronegative.

This chain uses TRBV7-9 with TRBJ2-2; 7 bases fit TRBD1. This CDR3 contains 16 residues. From germline, CDR1 is SEHNR and CDR2 FQNEAQ (reference sequence). The V gene end was trimmed by 1 base and the J gene end by 6 bases; junction bases not matched to a gene: 8. Written as DNA, the CDR3 is TGTGCCAGCAGCTTAGAGCCAGGGGGAAAGGCCGGGGAGCTGTTTTTT. It encodes CASSLEPGGKAGELFF.

This sequence joins TRBV7-9 and TRBJ2-1, with a weak D call TRBD2 (6 bases). Trimming took 0 bases from V and 0 from J, leaving 12 bases between them. This CDR3 is 17 amino acids long. In germline, CDR1 is SEHNR, CDR2 FQNEAQ (reference sequence). The CDR3 DNA reads as TGTGCCAGCAGCTTAGCGGGACTCACAATCTCCTACAATGAGCAGTTCTTC. Translation: CASSLAGLTISYNEQFF. The full variable domain, rest sourced from reference TRBV7-9 and TRBJ2-1, is DTGVSQNPRHKITKRGQNVTFRCDPISEHNRLYWYRQTLGQGPEFLTYFQNEAQLEKSRLLSDRFSAERPKGSFSTLEIQRTEQGDSAMYLCASSLAGLTISYNEQFFGPGTRLTVL.

In its sample, this clone was seen a few times. J is TRBJ1-6 and V is TRBV11-1, with D unresolved. The CDR3 is 14 residues long. V was shortened by 1 base and J by 7 bases, with 8 bases between the two germline ends. CDR1 and CDR2 from the germline V gene are SGHAT and FQDESV (reference sequence). The CDR3 sequence is CASSLVYKNSPLHF. As DNA, the CDR3 is TGTGCCAGCAGCTTAGTTTACAAGAATTCACCCCTCCACTTT.

V and J are TRBV5-6 and TRBJ2-7, with D possibly matching TRBD2 (7 bases). The CDR3 covers 18 residues. Per germline, CDR1 SGHDT and CDR2 YYEEEE. V lost 0 bases and J 3 bases, leaving 22 bases between the germline ends. The CDR3: CASSLGGPGRAPLYEQYV. CDR3 nucleotides: TGTGCCAGCAGCTTGGGGGGGCCGGGGAGGGCCCCCCTCTACGAGCAGTACGTC.

J is TRBJ2-1 and V is TRBV6-4; TRBD2 aligns across 10 bases. Germline V lookup: CDR1 MRHNA, CDR2 SNTAGT. Germline trimming cut 5 bases from V and 3 bases from J; bases unmatched to any gene: 4. The CDR3 has 15 residues. This chain's CDR3 is CASSPGTSDYNEQFF. The DNA of the CDR3 is TGTGCCAGCAGTCCCGGGACTAGCGACTACAATGAGCAGTTCTTC.

The gene calls are TRBV28 and TRBJ1-2; tentative D call: TRBD1 (5 bases). The CDR3 extends over 17 amino acids. V lost 5 bases, J lost 4 bases, and 23 bases lay in between. CDR1 is MDHEN and CDR2 is SYDVKM in the germline V gene. The CDR3 nucleotides are TGTGCCAGCAGTCCTATTGGGGGGACGGGATTTAGCTATGGCTACACCTTC. It is translated as CASSPIGGTGFSYGYTF.

J is TRBJ2-7 and V is TRBV28; 8 bases are a match to TRBD1. This CDR3 contains 13 residues. The germline gives CDR1 MDHEN, CDR2 SYDVKM. V shed 7 bases, J shed 1 base, and the junction held 3 bases outside the gene matches. The CDR3 DNA is TGTGCCAGCATTGGACAGGGTTCCTACGAGCAGTACGTC. Translated: CASIGQGSYEQYV.

The chain carries TRBV11-2 and TRBJ1-6, with 7 positions matching TRBD1. J was trimmed by 14 bases and V by 1 base; bases with no gene match: 5. The germline V gene encodes CDR1 SGHAT and CDR2 FQNNGV. This CDR3 comprises 13 residues. CDR3 loop: CASSLVQGKALHF. The CDR3 DNA reads as TGTGCCAGCAGCTTAGTACAGGGGAAAGCCCTCCACTTT.

CDR3 bases: TGTGCCAGTAGTACACCGGGACTAGCGGGGGCGAACCAAGAGACCCAGTACTTC. Its protein is CASSTPGLAGANQETQYF. V and J are TRBV19 and TRBJ2-5; TRBD2 matches 14 bases. The trim removed 4 bases at V and 0 bases at J, leaving 7 bases unmatched. The CDR3 extends over 18 amino acids. CDR1 is LNHDA and CDR2 is SQIVND in the germline V gene (reference sequence).

This clone was recorded only once. The rearrangement uses TRBV2 and TRBJ2-2, with D perhaps TRBD2 (6 bases). There are 15 residues in the CDR3. Germline-derived CDR1 and CDR2 are SNHLY and FYNNEI. V lost 1 base and J lost 4, with 10 bases in between. The CDR3 sequence: CASSEVSGVTGELFF. The CDR3 nucleotides read TGTGCCAGCAGTGAAGTTTCGGGGGTCACCGGGGAGCTGTTTTTT.

This chain links TRBV2 with TRBJ1-1; D unclear. V lost 6 bases and J lost 2, with 16 bases in between. CDR1 and CDR2 (germline): SNHLY, FYNNEI. This CDR3 region has 15 residues. CDR3 in DNA: TGTGCCAGCAGGGCCCACGAGGGCTTAAACACTGAAGCTTTCTTT. Protein: CASRAHEGLNTEAFF.

The V and J genes are TRBV19 and TRBJ2-1; 14 nucleotides agree with TRBD2. This CDR3 comprises 15 residues. After removal of 4 bases from V and 8 bases from J, the junction contained 4 bases not matched to a gene. Per the germline V gene, CDR1 is LNHDA and CDR2 is SQIVND (reference sequence). The CDR3 here is CASSRLAGGPDEQFF. The CDR3, as DNA: TGTGCCAGTAGTAGACTAGCGGGGGGGCCCGATGAGCAGTTCTTC. The full variable domain, with the rest looked up from reference TRBV19 and TRBJ2-1, is DGGITQSPKYLFRKEGQNVTLSCEQNLNHDAMYWYRQDPGQGLRLIYYSQIVNDFQKGDIAEGYSVSREKKESFPLTVTSAQKNPTAFYLCASSRLAGGPDEQFFGPGTRLTVL.

V usage is TRBV2 and J usage is TRBJ2-2; 7 nucleotides align to TRBD1. Trimming took 6 bases from V and 5 from J; bases not matched to a gene: 6. This CDR3 has 14 amino acids. Per germline, CDR1 SNHLY and CDR2 FYNNEI. CDR3 protein: CASRAGTETGELFF. CDR3 DNA: TGTGCCAGCAGAGCCGGGACAGAGACCGGGGAGCTGTTTTTT.

This clone showed up just once. The chain couples TRBV7-3 to TRBJ2-3; 9 positions agree with TRBD2. CDR3 length: 16 amino acids. Germline CDR1 reads SGHTA; CDR2 reads FQGTGA. The V segment lost 2 bases and the J segment 0 bases; nucleotides outside the gene matches: 3. CDR3 region: CASSLRGGASTDTQYF. The CDR3 DNA follows: TGTGCCAGCAGCTTACGCGGGGGGGCTAGCACAGATACGCAGTATTTT. The full variable domain, completed using reference TRBV7-3 and TRBJ2-3, is GAGVSQTPSNKVTEKGKYVELRCDPISGHTALYWYRQSLGQGPEFLIYFQGTGAADDSGLPNDRFFAVRPEGSVSTLKIQRTERGDSAVYLCASSLRGGASTDTQYFGPGTRLTVL.

The chain employs TRBV4-1 and TRBJ2-1; 13 nucleotides agree with TRBD2. The germline gives CDR1 MGHRA, CDR2 YSYEKL. The V segment lost 4 bases and the J segment 16 bases; nucleotides outside the gene matches: 4. The CDR3 consists of 12 residues. CDR3 loop: CASSPGLAGPFF. As DNA, the CDR3 is TGCGCCAGCAGCCCGGGACTAGCGGGGCCATTCTTC.

This chain joins TRBV6-1 and TRBJ1-2; 7 nucleotides line up with TRBD1. CDR3 length: 16 amino acids. Germline V gives CDR1 MNHNS, CDR2 SASEGT. V was clipped by 3 bases and J by 3 bases; unmatched bases: 10. For the CDR3, the DNA is TGTGCCAGCAGTGATCAGGTCGGAGGGACAGACTATGGCTACACCTTC. Translating gives CASSDQVGGTDYGYTF.

CDR3 sequence: CATAGQRAIEKLFF. The CDR3 region has the DNA TGCGCCACCGCGGGACAGAGGGCAATAGAAAAACTGTTTTTT. The chain has TRBV10-2 and TRBJ1-4; 7 bases line up with TRBD1. V lost 10 bases and J lost 8; bases outside the gene matches: 13. Germline V gene sequence: CDR1 WSHSY, CDR2 SAAADI. The length of the CDR3 is 14 residues.

The rearrangement uses TRBV14 and TRBJ1-2, with 8 bases lining up with TRBD1. V shed 3 bases, J shed 5 bases, and the junction held 11 bases outside the gene matches. The CDR3 spans 16 residues. Germline values: CDR1 SGHDN, CDR2 FVKESK. CDR3 amino acids: CASSHALPGTGYGYTF. In DNA form, the CDR3 reads TGTGCCAGCAGCCATGCACTACCCGGGACAGGATATGGCTACACCTTC.

In DNA, the CDR3 is TGCGCCAGCAGTCAGACAGGGGGTCCGTCAGATACGCAGTATTTT. Translation: CASSQTGGPSDTQYF. The chain combines TRBV10-1 with TRBJ2-3, with TRBD1 matching 9 bases. The CDR3 sequence is 15 residues long. The V gene end was trimmed by 5 bases and the J gene end by 4 bases; junction bases not matched to a gene: 7. Per the germline V gene, CDR1 is WNHNN and CDR2 is SYGVQD (reference sequence).

The genes are TRBV11-3 and TRBJ2-7; 9 bases fit TRBD1. The CDR3 loop spans 13 amino acids. The V and J ends lost 5 bases and 5 bases, in that order; junction bases with no gene match: 4. The V gene's germline CDR1 is SGHNT and CDR2 YENEEA. The DNA for the CDR3 is TGTGCCAGCAGCCAGGACAGGGGCCACGAGCAGTACTTC. Its translation: CASSQDRGHEQYF. Variable domain in full (rest from reference TRBV11-3 and TRBJ2-7): EAGVVQSPRYKIIEKKQPVAFWCNPISGHNTLYWYLQNLGQGPELLIRYENEEAVDDSQLPKDRFSAERLKGVDSTLKIQPAELGDSAVYLCASSQDRGHEQYFGPGTRLTVT.

This sequence joins TRBV4-1 and TRBJ2-7; 8 positions match TRBD2. CDR1 MGHRA and CDR2 YSYEKL come from the germline V gene. V lost 4 bases to trimming and J lost 3 bases; unmatched junction nucleotides: 14. The CDR3 is 17 residues long. The CDR3 loop is CASSPRVDGGEYYEQYV. The CDR3 DNA is TGCGCCAGCAGCCCGAGGGTAGACGGGGGGGAGTACTACGAGCAGTACGTC.

The chain recombines TRBV19 with TRBJ1-5; D not certain. The CDR3 consists of 14 residues. Trimming shortened V by 5 bases and J by 4 bases, and 12 bases separated the two germline ends. CDR1 is LNHDA and CDR2 is SQIVND in the germline V gene (reference sequence). The CDR3 spells CASSPGSGNQPQHF. CDR3 nucleotides: TGTGCCAGTAGTCCGGGGTCTGGGAATCAGCCCCAGCATTTT.

CDR3 amino acids: CASKTSGQETQYF. CDR3 coding DNA: TGTGCCAGTAAGACTAGCGGACAAGAGACCCAGTACTTC. The genes are TRBV19 and TRBJ2-5; 9 positions agree with TRBD2. Trimming removed 7 bases from V and 2 bases from J; junction bases left unmatched: 2. Germline lookup yields CDR1 LNHDA and CDR2 SQIVND (reference sequence). This CDR3 is 13 amino acids long.

This chain uses TRBV5-1 with TRBJ2-5; 10 bases are a match to TRBD2. The germline gives CDR1 SGHRS, CDR2 YFSETQ. CDR3 size: 14 residues. After removal of 2 bases from V and 3 bases from J, the junction contained 1 base not matched to a gene. The CDR3 is CASSFGLAEETQYF. CDR3 coding DNA: TGCGCCAGCAGCTTCGGACTAGCGGAAGAGACCCAGTACTTC.

The rearrangement links TRBV1 to TRBJ2-7; TRBD2 reflects the table's D call only, with no check against the DNA. TRBV1 is flagged as a pseudogene. CDR3 length: 18 residues. CDR3 bases: TGCACCAGCAGCCAGGTCTTAGCGGGGGGGACTAGCATTTACGAGCAGTACGTC. Its protein is CTSSQVLAGGTSIYEQYV.

This chain joins TRBV4-3 and TRBJ1-2; 7 positions match TRBD1. Trimming removed 3 bases from V and 0 bases from J; junction bases left unmatched: 7. Germline CDR1 reads LGHNA; CDR2 reads YSLEER. The CDR3 totals 16 residues. CDR3 nucleotides: TGCGCCAGCAGCCAGTTAGGACAGGTTGCTAACTATGGCTACACCTTC. Translated: CASSQLGQVANYGYTF.